The T cell receptor beta chain described here comes from a study of shared clonotypes between healthy human individuals. Study conclusions and caveats: In contrast to clonotypes shared by all four donors, non-shared clonotypes had lower generation probabilities. Clonotype sharing across several donors was observed for roughly 5% of naive CD4 clonotypes.

Sequenced by immunoSEQ multiplex PCR; TCRdb stores in-frame clones only, minus some. The sample records 330,000 or so clones, around four fifths being singletons. Donors, without exception, were Caucasian adults residing in Nashville, Tennessee. As to this clone: Antigen: not known.

This CDR3 is built from 15 residues. V was clipped by 6 bases and J by 11 bases; unmatched bases: 17. The germline V gene has CDR1 MNHEY and CDR2 SMNVEV (reference sequence). The chain combines TRBV27 with TRBJ2-7, with 9 bases that match TRBD1. The TCR comes from a man in his thirties or forties in good health. The sequencing input was memory CD4+ T cells sorted from blood. This sample's subset: CD45RA-negative fraction. The CDR3 sequence is CASSPDRGIKVREYF. DNA for the CDR3: TGTGCCAGCAGCCCGGACAGGGGAATAAAGGTTAGAGAGTACTTC.